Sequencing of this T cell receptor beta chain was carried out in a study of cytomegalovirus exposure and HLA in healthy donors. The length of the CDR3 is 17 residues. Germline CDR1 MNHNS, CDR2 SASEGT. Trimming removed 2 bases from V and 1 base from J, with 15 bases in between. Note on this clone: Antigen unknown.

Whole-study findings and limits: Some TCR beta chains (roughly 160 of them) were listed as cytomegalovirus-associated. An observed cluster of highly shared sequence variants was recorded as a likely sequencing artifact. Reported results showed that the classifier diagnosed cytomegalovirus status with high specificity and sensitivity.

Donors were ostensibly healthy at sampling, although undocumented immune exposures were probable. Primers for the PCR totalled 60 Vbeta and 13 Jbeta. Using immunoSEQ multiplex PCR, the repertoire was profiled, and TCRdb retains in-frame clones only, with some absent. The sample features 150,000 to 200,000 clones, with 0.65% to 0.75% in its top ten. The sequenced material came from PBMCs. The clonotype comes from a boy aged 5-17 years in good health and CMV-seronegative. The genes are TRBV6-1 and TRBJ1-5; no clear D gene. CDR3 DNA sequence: TGTGCCAGCAGTGAAATTTGGGCAGTCGCCAGCAATCAGCCCCAGCATTTT. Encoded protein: CASSEIWAVASNQPQHF.